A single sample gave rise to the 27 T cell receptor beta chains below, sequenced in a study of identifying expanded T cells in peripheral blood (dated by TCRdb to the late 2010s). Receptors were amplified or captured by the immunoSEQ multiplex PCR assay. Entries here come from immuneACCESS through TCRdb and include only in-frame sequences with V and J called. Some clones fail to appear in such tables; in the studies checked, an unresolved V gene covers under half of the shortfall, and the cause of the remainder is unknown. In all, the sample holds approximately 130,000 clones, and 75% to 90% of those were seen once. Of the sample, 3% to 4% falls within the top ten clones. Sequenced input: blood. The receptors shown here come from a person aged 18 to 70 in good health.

The CDR3 DNA follows: TGTGCCAGCAGCCCCCCCGGGACAGGGGGCTCTTTTGGCTACACCTTC. Amino acids: CASSPPGTGGSFGYTF. The chain carries TRBV7-6 and TRBJ1-2; 12 bases line up with TRBD1. CDR1 and CDR2 from the germline V gene are SGHVS and FNYEAQ. The CDR3 has 16 residues. V was clipped by 5 bases and J by 7 bases; unmatched bases: 11.

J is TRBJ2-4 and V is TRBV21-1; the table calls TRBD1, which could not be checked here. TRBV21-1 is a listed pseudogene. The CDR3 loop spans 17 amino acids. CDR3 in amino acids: CASTSPGTGIAKNIQYF. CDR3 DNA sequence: TGTGCCAGCACCTCCCCCGGGACAGGGATAGCCAAAAACATTCAGTACTTC.

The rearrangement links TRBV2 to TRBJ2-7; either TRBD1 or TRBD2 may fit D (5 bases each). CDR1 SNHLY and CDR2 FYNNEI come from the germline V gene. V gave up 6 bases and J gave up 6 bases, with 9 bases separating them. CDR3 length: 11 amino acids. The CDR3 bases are TGTGCCAGCAGAAACGGGGCCGAGCAGTACTTC. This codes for CASRNGAEQYF.

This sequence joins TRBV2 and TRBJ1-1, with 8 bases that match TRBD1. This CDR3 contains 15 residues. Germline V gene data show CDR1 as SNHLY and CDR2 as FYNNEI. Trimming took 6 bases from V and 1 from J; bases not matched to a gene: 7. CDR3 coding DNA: TGTGCCAGCAGCCGACAGGGGACACCGAACACTGAAGCTTTCTTT. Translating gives CASSRQGTPNTEAFF.

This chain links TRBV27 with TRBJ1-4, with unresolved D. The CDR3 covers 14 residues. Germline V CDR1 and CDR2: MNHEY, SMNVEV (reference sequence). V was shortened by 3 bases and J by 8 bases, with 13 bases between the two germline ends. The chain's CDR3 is CASSFVGVEEKLFF. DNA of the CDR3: TGTGCCAGCAGTTTTGTGGGAGTAGAGGAAAAACTGTTTTTT.

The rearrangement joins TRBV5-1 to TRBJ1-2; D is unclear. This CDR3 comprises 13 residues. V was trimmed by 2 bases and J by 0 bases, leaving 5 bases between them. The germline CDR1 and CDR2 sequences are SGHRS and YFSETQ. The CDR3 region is CASSLGTNYGYTF. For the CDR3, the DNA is TGCGCCAGCAGCTTAGGGACTAACTATGGCTACACCTTC.

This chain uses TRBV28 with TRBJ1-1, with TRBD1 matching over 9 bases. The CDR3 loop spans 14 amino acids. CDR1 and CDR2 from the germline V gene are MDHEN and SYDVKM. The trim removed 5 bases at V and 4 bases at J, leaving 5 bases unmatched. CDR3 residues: CASSLTGGLTEAFF. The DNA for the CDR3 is TGTGCCAGCAGTCTAACAGGGGGCCTCACTGAAGCTTTCTTT. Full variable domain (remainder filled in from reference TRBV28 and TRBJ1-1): DVKVTQSSRYLVKRTGEKVFLECVQDMDHENMFWYRQDPGLGLRLIYFSYDVKMKEKGDIPEGYSVSREKKERFSLILESASTNQTSMYLCASSLTGGLTEAFFGQGTRLTVV.

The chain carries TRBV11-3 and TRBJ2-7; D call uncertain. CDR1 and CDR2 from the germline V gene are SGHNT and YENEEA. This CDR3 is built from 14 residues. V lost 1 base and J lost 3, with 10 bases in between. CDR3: CASSLAGRLYEQYF. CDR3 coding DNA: TGTGCCAGCAGCTTAGCTGGCAGACTCTACGAGCAGTACTTC.

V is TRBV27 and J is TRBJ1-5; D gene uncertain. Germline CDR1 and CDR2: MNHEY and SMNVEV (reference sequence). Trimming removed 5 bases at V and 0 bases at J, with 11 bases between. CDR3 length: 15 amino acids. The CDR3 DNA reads TGTGCCAGCAGTCCCAAGATGGATAGCAATCAGCCCCAGCATTTT. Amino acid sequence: CASSPKMDSNQPQHF.

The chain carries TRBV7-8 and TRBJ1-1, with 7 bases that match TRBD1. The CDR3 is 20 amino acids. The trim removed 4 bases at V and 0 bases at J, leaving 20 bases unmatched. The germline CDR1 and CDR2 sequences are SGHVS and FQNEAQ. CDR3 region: CASSSYPKTPGQPMNTEAFF. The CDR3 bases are TGTGCCAGCAGCTCTTACCCCAAGACCCCGGGACAGCCTATGAACACTGAAGCTTTCTTT.

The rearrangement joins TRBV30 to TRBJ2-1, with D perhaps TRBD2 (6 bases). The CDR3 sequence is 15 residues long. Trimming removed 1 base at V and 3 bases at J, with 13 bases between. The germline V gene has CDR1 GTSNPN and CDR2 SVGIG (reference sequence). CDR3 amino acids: CAWSEGTSHYNEQFF. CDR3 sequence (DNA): TGTGCCTGGAGTGAGGGGACTTCCCACTACAATGAGCAGTTCTTC.

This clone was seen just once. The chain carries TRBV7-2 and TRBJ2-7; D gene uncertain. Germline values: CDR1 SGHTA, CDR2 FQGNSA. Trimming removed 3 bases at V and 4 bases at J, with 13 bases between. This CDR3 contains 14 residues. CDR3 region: CASSFNLFWYEQYF. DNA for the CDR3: TGTGCCAGCAGCTTTAATTTGTTTTGGTACGAGCAGTACTTC.

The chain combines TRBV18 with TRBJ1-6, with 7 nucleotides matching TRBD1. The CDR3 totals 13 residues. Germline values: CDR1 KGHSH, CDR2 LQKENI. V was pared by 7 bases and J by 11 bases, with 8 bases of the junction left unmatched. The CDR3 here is CASLQGQGTPLHF. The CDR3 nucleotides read TGTGCCAGCTTACAGGGGCAGGGTACACCCCTCCACTTT.

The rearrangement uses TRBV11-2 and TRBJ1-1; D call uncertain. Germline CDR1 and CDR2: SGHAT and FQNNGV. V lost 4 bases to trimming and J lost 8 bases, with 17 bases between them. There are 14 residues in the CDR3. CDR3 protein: CASSSATRRAEAFF. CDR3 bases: TGTGCCAGCAGCTCAGCAACTCGACGGGCGGAAGCTTTCTTT.

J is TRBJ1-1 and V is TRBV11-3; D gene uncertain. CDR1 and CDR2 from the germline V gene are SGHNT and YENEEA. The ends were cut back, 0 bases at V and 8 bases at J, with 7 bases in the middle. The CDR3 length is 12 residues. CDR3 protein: CASSLDFLEAFF. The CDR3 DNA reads TGTGCCAGCAGCTTAGATTTCCTGGAAGCTTTCTTT.

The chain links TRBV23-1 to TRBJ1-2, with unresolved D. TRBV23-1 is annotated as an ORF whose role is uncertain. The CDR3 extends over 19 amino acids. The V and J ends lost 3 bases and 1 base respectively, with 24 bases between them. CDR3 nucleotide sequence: TGCGCCAGCAGTCATCCCCCCCGGGCAGGTCGAAACGTTAACTATGGCTACACCTTC. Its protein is CASSHPPRAGRNVNYGYTF.

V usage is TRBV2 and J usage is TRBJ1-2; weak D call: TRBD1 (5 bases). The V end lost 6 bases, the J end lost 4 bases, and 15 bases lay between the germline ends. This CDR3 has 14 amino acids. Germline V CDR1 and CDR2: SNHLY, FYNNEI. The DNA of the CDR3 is TGTGCCAGCAGGAGGGACGGCGGACGCTATGGCTACACCTTC. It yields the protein CASRRDGGRYGYTF.

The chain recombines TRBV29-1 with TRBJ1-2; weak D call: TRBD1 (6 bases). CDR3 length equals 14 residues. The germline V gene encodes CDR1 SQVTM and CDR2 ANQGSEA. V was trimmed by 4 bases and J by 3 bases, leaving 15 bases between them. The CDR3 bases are TGCAGCGTTGTTGGGGGCAGGCTGGACTATGGCTACACCTTC. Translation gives CSVVGGRLDYGYTF.

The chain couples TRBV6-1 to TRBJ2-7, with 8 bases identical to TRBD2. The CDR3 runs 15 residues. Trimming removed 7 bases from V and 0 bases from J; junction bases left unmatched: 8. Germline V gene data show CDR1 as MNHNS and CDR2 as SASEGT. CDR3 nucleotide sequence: TGTGCCAGCAACAGCGGGGGATCACCCTCCTACGAGCAGTACTTC. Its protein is CASNSGGSPSYEQYF.

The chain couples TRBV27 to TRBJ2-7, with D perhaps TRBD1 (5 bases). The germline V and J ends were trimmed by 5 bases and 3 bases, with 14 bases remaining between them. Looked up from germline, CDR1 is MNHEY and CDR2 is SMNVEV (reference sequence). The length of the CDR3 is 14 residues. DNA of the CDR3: TGTGCCAGCAGTCCAGGGTCCTTCGGCTACGAGCAGTACTTC. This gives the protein CASSPGSFGYEQYF.

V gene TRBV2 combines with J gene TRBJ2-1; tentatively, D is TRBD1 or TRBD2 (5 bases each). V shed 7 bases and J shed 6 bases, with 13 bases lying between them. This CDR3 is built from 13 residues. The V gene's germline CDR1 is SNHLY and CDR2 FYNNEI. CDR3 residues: CASNLRETNEQFF. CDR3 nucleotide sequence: TGTGCCAGCAATCTCAGGGAGACCAATGAGCAGTTCTTC.

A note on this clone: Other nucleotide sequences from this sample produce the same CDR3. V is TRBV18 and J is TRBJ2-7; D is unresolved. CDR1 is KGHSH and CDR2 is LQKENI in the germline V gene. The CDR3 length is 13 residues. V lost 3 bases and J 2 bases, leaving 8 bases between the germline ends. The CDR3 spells CASSPGLAYEQYF. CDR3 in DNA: TGTGCCAGCTCACCCGGTTTAGCCTACGAGCAGTACTTC.

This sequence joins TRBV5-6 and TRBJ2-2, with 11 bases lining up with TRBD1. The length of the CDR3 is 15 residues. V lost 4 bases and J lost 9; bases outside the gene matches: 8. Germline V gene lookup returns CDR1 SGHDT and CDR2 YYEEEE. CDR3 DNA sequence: TGTGCCAGCAGCCCCGGACAGGGGGCGAGCTGGGAGCTGTTTTTT. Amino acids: CASSPGQGASWELFF. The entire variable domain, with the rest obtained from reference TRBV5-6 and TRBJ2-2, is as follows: DAGVTQSPTHLIKTRGQQVTLRCSPKSGHDTVSWYQQALGQGPQFIFQYYEEEERQRGNFPDRFSGHQFPNYSSELNVNALLLGDSALYLCASSPGQGASWELFFGEGSRLTVL.

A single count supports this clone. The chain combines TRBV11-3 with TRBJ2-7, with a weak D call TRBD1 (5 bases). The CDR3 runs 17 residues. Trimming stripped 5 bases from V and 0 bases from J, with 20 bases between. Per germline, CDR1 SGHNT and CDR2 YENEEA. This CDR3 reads CASSTDRQRLLSYEQYF. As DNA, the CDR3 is TGTGCCAGCAGCACCGATAGACAGCGCCTACTCTCCTACGAGCAGTACTTC.

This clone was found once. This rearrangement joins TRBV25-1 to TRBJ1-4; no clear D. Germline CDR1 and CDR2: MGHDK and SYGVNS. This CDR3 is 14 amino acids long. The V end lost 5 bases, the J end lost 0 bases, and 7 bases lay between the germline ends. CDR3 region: CASSRQATNEKLFF. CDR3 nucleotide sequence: TGTGCCAGCAGTAGACAAGCAACTAATGAAAAACTGTTTTTT.

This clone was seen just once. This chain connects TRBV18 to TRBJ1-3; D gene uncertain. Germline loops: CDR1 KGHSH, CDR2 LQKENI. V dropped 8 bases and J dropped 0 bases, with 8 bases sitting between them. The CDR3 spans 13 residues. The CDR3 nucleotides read TGTGCCAGCAAGGAAGGCTCTGGAAACACCATATATTTT. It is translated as CASKEGSGNTIYF.

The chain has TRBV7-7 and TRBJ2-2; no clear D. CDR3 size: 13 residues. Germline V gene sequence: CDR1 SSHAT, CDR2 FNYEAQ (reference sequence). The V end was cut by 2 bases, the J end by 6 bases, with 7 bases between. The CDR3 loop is CASSLSTSGELFF. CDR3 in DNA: TGTGCCAGCAGCTTAAGTACGTCCGGGGAGCTGTTTTTT.